Presented here are 11 T cell receptor beta chains from one specimen sequenced in a study of T cell responses to AZD1222 COVID-19 vaccine. The assay was immunoSEQ multiplex PCR, and TCRdb's table has in-frame clones only and misses some. The sample holds roughly 100,000 clones; about 88% are singletons and the top ten take roughly 9.2%. The sample was peripheral blood, taken on day 0 of AZD1222 vaccination. All receptors derive from an adult in good health.

This chain connects TRBV6-5 to TRBJ2-1, with TRBD2 as a possible D gene (5 bases). This CDR3 spans 15 amino acids. Germline lookup yields CDR1 MNHEY and CDR2 SVGAGI. The ends were cut back, 7 bases at V and 6 bases at J, with 19 bases in the middle. CDR3 residues: CASTTGSQYRNEQFF. The CDR3 DNA sequence: TGTGCCAGCACCACGGGGAGCCAGTATCGCAATGAGCAGTTCTTC.

V usage is TRBV10-3 and J usage is TRBJ1-2; 7 bases line up with TRBD1. J lost 2 bases, V lost 4 bases, and 1 base had no gene match. The CDR3 consists of 13 residues. Germline V CDR1 and CDR2: ENHRY, SYGVKD. The CDR3 bases are TGTGCCATCAGTGGGGGACAGAACTATGGCTACACCTTC. Protein: CAISGGQNYGYTF.

This chain uses TRBV28 with TRBJ1-3, with D uncertain. From germline, CDR1 is MDHEN and CDR2 SYDVKM. The ends were cut back, 9 bases at V and 0 bases at J, with 15 bases in the middle. The CDR3 length is 15 residues. The CDR3 loop is CASKRVSGSGNTIYF. CDR3 DNA: TGTGCCAGTAAGAGGGTCTCGGGCTCTGGAAACACCATATATTTT.

This chain connects TRBV10-2 to TRBJ1-2; no clear D. V lost 5 bases and J 8 bases, leaving 12 bases between the germline ends. The CDR3 contains 12 residues. The germline V gene encodes CDR1 WSHSY and CDR2 SAAADI. The DNA for the CDR3 is TGCGCCAGCAGTCCGGACGGCTCAGGCTACACCTTC. It is translated as CASSPDGSGYTF.

The V call is TRBV25-1, the J call TRBJ1-6; TRBD1 matches at 7 bases. CDR1 MGHDK and CDR2 SYGVNS come from the germline V gene. J gave up 7 bases and V 8 bases, and 5 bases lay outside the gene matches. This CDR3 spans 13 amino acids. The CDR3 loop is CASGGTENSPLHF. As DNA, the CDR3 is TGTGCCAGCGGCGGGACAGAGAATTCACCCCTCCACTTT.

CDR3 sequence (DNA): TGTGCCAGCAGCTTAGTAGGCCCGAGGGGCATGAACACTGAAGCTTTCTTT. Translation: CASSLVGPRGMNTEAFF. V and J are TRBV7-8 and TRBJ1-1; D is perhaps TRBD1 (5 bases). The CDR3 runs 17 residues. Trimming took 1 base from V and 0 from J, leaving 15 bases between them. Germline-derived CDR1 and CDR2 are SGHVS and FQNEAQ.

V usage is TRBV5-4 and J usage is TRBJ1-5; D not certain. This CDR3 spans 14 amino acids. Germline V gives CDR1 SGHNT, CDR2 YYREEE (reference sequence). V lost 4 bases, J lost 9 bases, and 17 bases lay in between. The CDR3: CASSQPKTEMPQHF. CDR3 coding DNA: TGTGCCAGCAGCCAACCAAAGACCGAGATGCCCCAGCATTTT.

V and J are TRBV11-2 and TRBJ2-1; 7 bases match TRBD2. The V gene's germline CDR1 is SGHAT and CDR2 FQNNGV. The V and J ends lost 4 bases and 6 bases, in that order; junction bases with no gene match: 9. The CDR3 has 15 residues. The DNA of the CDR3 is TGTGCCAGCAGCTCACTCGCGGGAGCTGGCAATGAGCAGTTCTTC. Amino acids: CASSSLAGAGNEQFF.

V is TRBV9 and J is TRBJ1-1; the D is unclear. The V and J ends lost 0 bases and 3 bases respectively, with 6 bases between them. CDR1 and CDR2 (germline): SGDLS, YYNGEE. The CDR3 consists of 13 residues. The CDR3 bases are TGTGCCAGCAGCGTAGGGCGGGACACTGAAGCTTTCTTT. It specifies CASSVGRDTEAFF.

A single count supports this clone. The V and J genes are TRBV27 and TRBJ1-6; D unresolved. Germline lookup yields CDR1 MNHEY and CDR2 SMNVEV (reference sequence). This CDR3 comprises 14 residues. V lost 5 bases and J lost 7, with 12 bases in between. Written as DNA, the CDR3 is TGTGCCAGCAGTCCCGATTGGGTAAATTCACCCCTCCACTTT. As protein: CASSPDWVNSPLHF.

V gene TRBV19 combines with J gene TRBJ2-5; D is undetermined. Per germline, CDR1 LNHDA and CDR2 SQIVND (reference sequence). V was trimmed by 5 bases and J by 5 bases, leaving 6 bases between them. CDR3 length: 11 residues. The CDR3 spells CASSVRETQYF. CDR3 in DNA: TGTGCCAGTAGTGTCAGGGAGACCCAGTACTTC.